The 5 T cell receptor beta chains given below trace back to one sample, sequenced in a study of Tregs in tolerant kidney transplant recipients. Some clones are missing from TCRdb's copy, which holds only in-frame ones; the method was immunoSEQ multiplex PCR. This sample carries about 64,000 clones, roughly 98% of them seen once, and the ten largest clones take approximately 0.34%. The sample here was Tregs from blood, taken before the transplant. Source of these receptors: a human donor who received a combined kidney and bone marrow transplant.

This clone was observed once. This chain connects TRBV7-9 to TRBJ2-1, with 9 positions matching TRBD2. CDR3 size: 15 residues. V lost 2 bases to trimming and J lost 14 bases; unmatched junction nucleotides: 13. The germline V gene has CDR1 SEHNR and CDR2 FQNEAQ (reference sequence). The CDR3 DNA reads as TGTGCCAGCAGCTTAAAGGCTAGCGGGAAGGGTGTGGAGTTCTTC. Translating it yields CASSLKASGKGVEFF.

Here the CDR3 reads CASPGTANTGELFF. DNA of the CDR3: TGTGCCAGTCCCGGGACAGCAAACACCGGGGAGCTGTTTTTT. V usage is TRBV11-2 and J usage is TRBJ2-2; 7 positions match TRBD1. Germline loops: CDR1 SGHAT, CDR2 FQNNGV. The CDR3 spans 14 residues. The junction had 6 bases not matched to a gene; V was cut back by 9 bases and J by 2 bases.

This clone was observed once. The rearrangement joins TRBV6-1 to TRBJ1-6; no clear D gene. The CDR3 loop spans 14 amino acids. Between the trimmed V and J ends, which lost 5 bases and 3 bases, there was a span of 8 bases. Germline CDR1 reads MNHNS; CDR2 reads SASEGT. Here the CDR3 reads CASSISLYNSPLHF. The CDR3 nucleotides read TGTGCCAGCAGTATATCACTCTATAATTCACCCCTCCACTTT.

The CDR3 is CASSTPRTGLRGGQPQHF. The CDR3 DNA follows: TGTGCCAGCAGTACCCCCCGGACCGGGCTTAGGGGGGGACAGCCCCAGCATTTT. This chain connects TRBV28 to TRBJ1-5, with D possibly being TRBD1 (6 bases). Germline V lookup: CDR1 MDHEN, CDR2 SYDVKM. Between the trimmed V and J ends, which lost 5 bases and 7 bases, there was a span of 27 bases. There are 18 residues in the CDR3.

This chain connects TRBV10-3 to TRBJ2-7; the D gene is possibly TRBD1 (5 bases). CDR1 and CDR2 from the germline V gene are ENHRY and SYGVKD. V lost 7 bases and J lost 5, with 15 bases in between. CDR3 length equals 13 residues. In DNA, the CDR3 is TGTGCCATCAAACCCGGCAGGGTCGACGAGCAGTACTTC. Translation: CAIKPGRVDEQYF.